The TCR beta chain under discussion was sequenced for a study of CD8+CD57+ T cells in acquired aplastic anemia. Study conclusions and caveats: Fewer than 35 CD8+ CDR3 sequences occurred in both the patients and the controls. In CD8+ cells, Simpson's diversity showed no significant difference between patients and controls.

The TCR beta profiling, which covered VDJ combination and CDR3 sequence, was carried out using genomic DNA as the template. TCRdb itself ran the reads through MiXCR, one entry per CDR3 protein. The sample includes hundreds of thousands of distinct CDR3 sequences, approximately 33% of them seen just once. CD8+CD57+ cell expansion had been shown by flow cytometry in patients chosen for sequencing. As a group, the patients uniformly had severe acquired aplastic anemia. As regards this clonotype: What it binds is unknown.

This CDR3 has 13 amino acids. Germline V gene lookup returns CDR1 MNHNS and CDR2 SASEGT. Deletions cut 6 bases from V and 5 bases from J, with 14 bases between. The sample taken for sequencing was sorted CD4+, CD8+, or CD8+CD57+ T cells (not recorded which) from PBMCs. This clonotype was sampled from a human donor with aplastic anemia. The chain is built from TRBV6-1 and TRBJ2-7; D uncertain. CDR3 in amino acids: CASRLTELNEQYF. The CDR3, as DNA: TGTGCCAGCAGATTAACGGAGTTGAACGAGCAGTACTTC.